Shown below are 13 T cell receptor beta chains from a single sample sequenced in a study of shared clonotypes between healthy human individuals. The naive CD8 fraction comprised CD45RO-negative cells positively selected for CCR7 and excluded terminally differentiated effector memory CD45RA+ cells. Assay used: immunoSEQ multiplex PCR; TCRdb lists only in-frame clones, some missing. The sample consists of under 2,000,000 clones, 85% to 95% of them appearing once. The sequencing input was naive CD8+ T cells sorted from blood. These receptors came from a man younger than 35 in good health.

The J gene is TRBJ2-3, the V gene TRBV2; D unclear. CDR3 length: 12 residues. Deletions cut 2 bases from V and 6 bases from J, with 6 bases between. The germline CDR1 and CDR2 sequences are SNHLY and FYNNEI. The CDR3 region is CASSELADTQYF. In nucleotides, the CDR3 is TGTGCCAGCAGTGAATTGGCGGATACGCAGTATTTT.

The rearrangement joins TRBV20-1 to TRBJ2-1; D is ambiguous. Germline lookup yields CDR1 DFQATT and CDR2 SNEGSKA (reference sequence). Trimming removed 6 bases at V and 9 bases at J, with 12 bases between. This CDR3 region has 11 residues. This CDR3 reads CSAPDGPEQFF. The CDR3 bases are TGCAGTGCACCCGACGGCCCTGAGCAGTTCTTC.

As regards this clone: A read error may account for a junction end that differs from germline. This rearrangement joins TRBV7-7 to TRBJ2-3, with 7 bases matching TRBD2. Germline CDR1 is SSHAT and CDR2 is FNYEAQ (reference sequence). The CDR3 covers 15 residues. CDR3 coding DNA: TGTGCTAGCAGCCCATGGGGCGGGGGTACAGATACGCAGTATTTT. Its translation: CASSPWGGGTDTQYF.

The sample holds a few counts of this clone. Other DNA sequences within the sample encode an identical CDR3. CDR3 coding DNA: TGTGCCACCAGCAGAGATCTGGATGAGCAGTTCTTC. As protein: CATSRDLDEQFF. This chain connects TRBV15 to TRBJ2-1, with D unresolved. The CDR3 sequence is 12 residues long. Germline V gene data show CDR1 as LNHNV and CDR2 as YYDKDF (reference sequence). V was trimmed by 0 bases and J by 8 bases, leaving 5 bases between them.

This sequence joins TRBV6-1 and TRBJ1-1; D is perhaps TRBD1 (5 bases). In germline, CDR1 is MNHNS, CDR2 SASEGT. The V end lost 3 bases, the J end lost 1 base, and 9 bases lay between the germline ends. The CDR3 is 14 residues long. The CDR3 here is CASSETVRNTEAFF. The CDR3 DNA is TGTGCCAGCAGTGAGACAGTTAGGAACACTGAAGCTTTCTTT.

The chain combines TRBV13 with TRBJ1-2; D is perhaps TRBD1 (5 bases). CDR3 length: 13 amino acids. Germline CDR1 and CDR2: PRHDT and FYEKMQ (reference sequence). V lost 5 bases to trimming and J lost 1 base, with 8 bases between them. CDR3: CASSQDNNYGYTF. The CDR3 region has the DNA TGTGCCAGCAGCCAGGACAATAACTATGGCTACACCTTC.

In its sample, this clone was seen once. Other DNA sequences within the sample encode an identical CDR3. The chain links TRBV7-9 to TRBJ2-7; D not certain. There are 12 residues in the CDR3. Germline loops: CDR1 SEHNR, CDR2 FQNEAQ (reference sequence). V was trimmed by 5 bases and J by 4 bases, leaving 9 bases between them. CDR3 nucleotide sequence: TGTGCCAGCAGCCCGACTGGATACGAGCAGTACTTC. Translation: CASSPTGYEQYF.

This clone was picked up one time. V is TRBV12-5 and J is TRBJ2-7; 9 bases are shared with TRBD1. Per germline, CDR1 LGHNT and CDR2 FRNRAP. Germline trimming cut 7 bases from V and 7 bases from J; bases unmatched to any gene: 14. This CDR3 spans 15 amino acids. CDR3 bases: TGTGCTAGTGCGCTAACAGGGGGCGCGATTGTTGAGCAGTACTTC. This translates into CASALTGGAIVEQYF.

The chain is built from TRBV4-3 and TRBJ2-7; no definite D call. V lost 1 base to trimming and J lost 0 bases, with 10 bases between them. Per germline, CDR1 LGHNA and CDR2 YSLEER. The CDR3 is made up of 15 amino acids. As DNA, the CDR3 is TGCGCCAGCAGCCAAGGGCTGAGTAACTCCTACGAGCAGTACTTC. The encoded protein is CASSQGLSNSYEQYF.

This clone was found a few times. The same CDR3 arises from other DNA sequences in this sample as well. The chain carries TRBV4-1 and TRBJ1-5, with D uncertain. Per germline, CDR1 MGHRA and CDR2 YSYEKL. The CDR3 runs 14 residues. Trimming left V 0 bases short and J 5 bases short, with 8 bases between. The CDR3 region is CASSQDRGDQPQHF. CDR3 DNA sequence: TGCGCCAGCAGCCAAGACCGGGGAGATCAGCCCCAGCATTTT.

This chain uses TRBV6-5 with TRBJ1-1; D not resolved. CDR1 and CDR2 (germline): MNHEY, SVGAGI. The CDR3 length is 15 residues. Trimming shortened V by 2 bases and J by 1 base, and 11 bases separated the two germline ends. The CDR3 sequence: CASSYAFGENTEAFF. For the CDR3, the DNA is TGTGCCAGCAGTTACGCTTTCGGGGAGAACACTGAAGCTTTCTTT.

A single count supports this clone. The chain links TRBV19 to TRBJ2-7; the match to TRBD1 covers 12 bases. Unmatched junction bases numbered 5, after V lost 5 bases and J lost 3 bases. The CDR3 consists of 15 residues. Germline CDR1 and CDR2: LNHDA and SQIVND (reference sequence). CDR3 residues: CASSARDRGLYEQYF. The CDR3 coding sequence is TGTGCCAGTAGTGCCCGGGACAGGGGGCTCTACGAGCAGTACTTC.

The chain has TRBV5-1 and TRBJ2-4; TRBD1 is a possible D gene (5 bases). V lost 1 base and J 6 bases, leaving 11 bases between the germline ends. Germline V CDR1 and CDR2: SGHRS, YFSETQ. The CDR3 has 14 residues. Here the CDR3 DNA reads TGCGCCAGCAGCTTGAGGCCAGGGCGAAACATTCAGTACTTC. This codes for CASSLRPGRNIQYF.